This is a list of T cell receptor beta chains from one sample in a study of blood T cell repertoires in COVID-19. The protocol was immunoSEQ multiplex PCR, while the TCRdb copy is restricted to in-frame clones and leaves out a portion. Of around 140,000 clones listed, around 82% are singletons. The source material was peripheral blood. Receptors were obtained from a woman in her sixties with acute or convalescent COVID-19. Both conserved end residues are part of each CDR3. D genes are given only for firm matches. For some rows the clone size is stated as once, few or many, or as a class when expanded; others skip it.

>TRBJ2-5|.|TRBV28|TRBD1
CASSLLDRGPETQYF
TGTGCCAGCAGTTTATTGGACAGGGGGCCAGAGACCCAGTACTTC
>TRBJ2-4|.|TRBV7-2|TRBD1
CASSLAPGTVNIQYF
TGTGCCAGCAGCTTAGCGCCCGGGACAGTAAACATTCAGTACTTC
>TRBJ1-1|.|TRBV7-8|TRBD1
CASSPFGTAMDTEAFF
TGTGCCAGCAGTCCCTTTGGGACAGCGATGGACACTGAAGCTTTCTTT
>TRBJ1-6|.|TRBV4-1|.
CASSQDAGSYNSPLHF
TGCGCCAGCAGCCAAGACGCGGGCTCCTATAATTCACCCCTCCACTTT
>TRBJ2-1|.|TRBV4-1|TRBD2
CASSHRAGAHYNEQFF
TGCGCCAGCAGCCATAGAGCGGGAGCACATTACAATGAGCAGTTCTTC
>TRBJ2-3|once|TRBV28|TRBD2
CASTTPLAGGSTDTQYF
TGTGCCAGCACAACTCCCCTAGCGGGAGGAAGTACAGATACGCAGTATTTT
>TRBJ2-1|.|TRBV5-1|TRBD2
CASSSGLAGEEQFF
TGCGCCAGCAGCTCGGGACTAGCGGGTGAAGAGCAGTTCTTC
>TRBJ1-1|.|TRBV9|TRBD1
CASSVGTGENTEAFF
TGTGCCAGCAGCGTTGGGACAGGGGAAAACACTGAAGCTTTCTTT
>TRBJ1-4|.|TRBV30|TRBD1
CAWSLSGGSNNEKLFF
TGTGCCTGGAGTTTATCAGGGGGGTCAAATAATGAAAAACTGTTTTTT
>TRBJ1-5|.|TRBV18|.
CASSPGTGQSPQHF
TGTGCCAGCTCACCAGGAACGGGTCAATCCCCCCAGCATTTT
>TRBJ2-7|once|TRBV28|TRBD1
CASSPGTGDIYEQYF
TGTGCCAGCAGTCCCGGGACAGGGGACATCTACGAGCAGTACTTC
>TRBJ1-1|.|TRBV7-9|.
CASSLGGGNTEAFF
TGTGCCAGCAGCTTAGGCGGCGGGAACACTGAAGCTTTCTTT
>TRBJ2-2|.|TRBV7-2|.
CASSPAGTPVGELFF
TGTGCCAGCAGCCCAGCCGGGACTCCTGTTGGGGAGCTGTTTTTT
>TRBJ2-3|.|TRBV5-6|TRBD1
CASSLGDSFLGDTQYF
TGTGCCAGCAGCTTGGGGGACAGTTTTCTCGGGGATACGCAGTATTTT
>TRBJ2-7|.|TRBV5-4|TRBD2
CASSSLAGGTYEQYF
TGTGCCAGCAGCTCTTTAGCGGGAGGGACCTACGAGCAGTACTTC
>TRBJ1-5|.|TRBV19|.
CASSPGERQPQHF
TGTGCCAGTAGTCCGGGGGAGAGACAGCCCCAGCATTTT
>TRBJ1-2|.|TRBV30|.
CAWSATPTRVYGYTF
TGTGCCTGGAGTGCAACCCCAACCAGGGTTTACGGCTACACCTTC